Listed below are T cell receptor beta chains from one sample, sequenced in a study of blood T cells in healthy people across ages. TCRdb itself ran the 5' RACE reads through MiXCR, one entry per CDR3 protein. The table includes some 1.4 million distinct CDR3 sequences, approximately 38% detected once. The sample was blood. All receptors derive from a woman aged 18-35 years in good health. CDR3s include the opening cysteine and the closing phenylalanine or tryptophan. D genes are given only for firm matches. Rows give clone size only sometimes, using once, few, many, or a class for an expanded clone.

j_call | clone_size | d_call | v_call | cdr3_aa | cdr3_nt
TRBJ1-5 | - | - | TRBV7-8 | CASSLTAGPQPQHF | TGTGCCAGCAGCTTAACCGCGGGGCCTCAGCCCCAGCATTTT
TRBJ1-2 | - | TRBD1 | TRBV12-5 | CASGLVMTGGAPMDGYTF | TGTGCTAGTGGTTTGGTAATGACAGGGGGCGCTCCAATGGATGGCTACACCTTC
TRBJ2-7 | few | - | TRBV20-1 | CSARGGGPRDTNYEQYF | TGCAGTGCTAGAGGGGGGGGCCCCAGGGATACGAACTACGAGCAGTACTTC
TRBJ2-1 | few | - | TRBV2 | CASSMDSPNNEQFF | TGTGCCAGCAGTATGGACTCCCCCAACAATGAGCAGTTCTTC
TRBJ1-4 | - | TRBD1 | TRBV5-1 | CASSLLTGQGYEKLFF | TGCGCCAGCAGTCTACTCACGGGACAGGGGTACGAAAAACTGTTTTTT
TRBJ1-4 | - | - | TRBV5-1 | CASSPQAEGNEKLFF | TGCGCCAGCAGCCCCCAGGCAGAGGGAAATGAAAAACTGTTTTTT
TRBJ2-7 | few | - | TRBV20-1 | CSASQGGNEQYF | TGCAGTGCTAGCCAAGGGGGTAATGAGCAGTACTTC
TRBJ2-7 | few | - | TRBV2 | CASGGSSEQYF | TGTGCCAGCGGGGGCTCGTCGGAGCAGTACTTC
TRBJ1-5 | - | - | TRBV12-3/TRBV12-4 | CASTLQGNQPQHF | TGTGCCAGCACCCTACAGGGAAATCAGCCCCAGCATTTT
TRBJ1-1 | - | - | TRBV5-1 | CASSLGAATEAFF | TGCGCCAGCAGCTTGGGGGCAGCCACTGAAGCTTTCTTT
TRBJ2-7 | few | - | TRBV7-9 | CASSSTGTPPYEQYF | TGTGCCAGCAGCTCCACCGGGACACCACCCTACGAGCAGTACTTC
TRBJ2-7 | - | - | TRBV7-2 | CASSRRVGGSSYEQYF | TGTGCCAGCAGCCGCCGTGTCGGCGGTAGCTCCTACGAGCAGTACTTC
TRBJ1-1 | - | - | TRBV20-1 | CSARRQSEAFF | TGCAGTGCTAGACGACAGTCTGAAGCTTTCTTT
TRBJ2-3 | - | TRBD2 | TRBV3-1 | CASSTYSGGLLTDTQYF | TGTGCCAGCAGCACATATAGCGGGGGGCTCCTCACAGATACGCAGTATTTT
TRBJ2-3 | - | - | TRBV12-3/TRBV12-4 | CASSFLGPAGDTQYF | TGTGCCAGCAGTTTTCTTGGTCCCGCAGGAGATACGCAGTATTTT
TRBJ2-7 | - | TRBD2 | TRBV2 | CASRRSGEGKYEQYF | TGTGCCAGCAGGAGATCGGGGGAGGGGAAATACGAGCAGTACTTC
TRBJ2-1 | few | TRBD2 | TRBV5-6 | CASSLVSGINEQFF | TGTGCCAGCAGCTTGGTCAGCGGGATTAATGAGCAGTTCTTC
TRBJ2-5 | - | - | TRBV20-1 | CSARDGASQETQYF | TGCAGTGCTAGAGATGGGGCCAGCCAAGAGACCCAGTACTTC
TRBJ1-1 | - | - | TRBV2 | CASSLYGQNTEAFF | TGTGCCAGCAGCCTATATGGGCAGAACACTGAAGCTTTCTTT
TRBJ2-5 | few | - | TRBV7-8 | CASSYEGTKETQYF | TGTGCCAGCAGCTACGAGGGGACAAAAGAGACCCAGTACTTC
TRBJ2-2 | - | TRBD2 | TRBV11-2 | CASSLGRLAVTGELFF | TGTGCCAGCAGCTTAGGACGACTAGCGGTTACCGGGGAGCTGTTTTTT
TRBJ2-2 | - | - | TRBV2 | CASALGEGASGELFF | TGTGCCAGCGCCCTAGGGGAGGGGGCTAGCGGGGAGCTGTTTTTT
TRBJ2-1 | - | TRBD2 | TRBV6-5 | CASSYSGSLWAGAKNEQFF | TGTGCCAGCAGTTACTCGGGGTCGCTGTGGGCGGGAGCGAAGAATGAGCAGTTCTTC
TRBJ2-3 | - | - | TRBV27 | CASRAGTKGDTQYF | TGTGCCAGCAGGGCCGGGACCAAGGGGGATACGCAGTATTTT
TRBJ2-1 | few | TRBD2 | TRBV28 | CASSSLSGIRLNEQFF | TGTGCCAGCAGTTCCCTAAGCGGGATACGACTTAATGAGCAGTTCTTC
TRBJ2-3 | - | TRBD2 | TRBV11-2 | CASSLGSGTSGADTQYF | TGTGCCAGCAGCTTAGGGTCCGGGACTAGCGGGGCAGATACGCAGTATTTT
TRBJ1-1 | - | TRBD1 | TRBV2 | CAVDRVMAEAFF | TGTGCCGTTGACAGGGTGATGGCTGAAGCTTTCTTT
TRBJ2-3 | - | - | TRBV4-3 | CASSQEVRGGPDTQYF | TGCGCCAGCAGCCAAGAAGTGCGGGGAGGTCCGGATACGCAGTATTTT
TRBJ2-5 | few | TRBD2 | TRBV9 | CASSAGLVQTQYF | TGTGCCAGCAGCGCCGGACTAGTCCAGACCCAGTACTTC
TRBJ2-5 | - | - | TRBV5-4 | CASRPPGGETQYF | TGTGCCAGCAGGCCCCCTGGAGGGGAGACCCAGTACTTC
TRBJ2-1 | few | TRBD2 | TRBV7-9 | CASGGLGGGGSYNEQFF | TGTGCCAGCGGAGGCCTTGGCGGGGGGGGCTCCTACAATGAGCAGTTCTTC
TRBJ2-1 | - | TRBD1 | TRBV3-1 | CASSQVVGQGTYNEQFF | TGTGCCAGCAGCCAAGTCGTGGGACAGGGGACCTACAATGAGCAGTTCTTC
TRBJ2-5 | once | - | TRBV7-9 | CASSLVGGFQETRYF | TGTGCCAGCAGCTTAGTGGGGGGATTTCAAGAGACCCGGTACTTC
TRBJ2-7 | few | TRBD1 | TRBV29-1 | CSVDGTGDSYEQYF | TGCAGCGTTGATGGGACAGGAGATTCCTACGAGCAGTACTTC
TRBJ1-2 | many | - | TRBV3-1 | CASSQGGGYGYTF | TGTGCCAGCAGTCAGGGTGGTGGCTATGGCTACACCTTC
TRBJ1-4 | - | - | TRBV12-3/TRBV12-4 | CASSPGQNGLFF | TGTGCCAGCAGTCCCGGACAGAATGGGTTGTTTTTT
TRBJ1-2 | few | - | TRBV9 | CASSVGSGQDYGYTF | TGTGCCAGCAGCGTAGGATCGGGACAAGACTATGGCTACACCTTC
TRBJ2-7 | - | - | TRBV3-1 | CASSPTLLYEQYF | TGTGCCAGCAGCCCCACCCTCCTATACGAGCAGTACTTC
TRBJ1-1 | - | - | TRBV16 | CASGRAAAVNTEAFF | TGTGCCAGCGGCCGGGCCGCTGCTGTGAACACTGAAGCTTTCTTT
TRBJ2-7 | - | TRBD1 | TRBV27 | CASSSGQFQYF | TGTGCCAGCAGTTCGGGACAGTTCCAGTACTTC
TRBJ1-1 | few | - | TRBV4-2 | CASSQDGAANTEAFF | TGTGCCAGCAGCCAAGATGGGGCAGCGAACACTGAAGCTTTCTTT
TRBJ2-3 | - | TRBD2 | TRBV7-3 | CASSRGTSGAIGADTQYF | TGTGCCAGCAGCCGTGGTACTAGCGGGGCCATAGGGGCAGACACGCAGTATTTT
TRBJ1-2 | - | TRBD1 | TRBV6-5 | CASRTTGGGYGYTF | TGTGCCAGCAGGACGACAGGGGGCGGCTATGGCTACACCTTC
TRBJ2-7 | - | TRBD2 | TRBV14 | CASSPPPSGSGFWQYF | TGTGCCAGCAGCCCCCCCCCTAGCGGGAGTGGCTTTTGGCAGTACTTC
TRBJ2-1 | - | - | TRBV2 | CASSTQGGSEQFF | TGTGCCAGCAGTACCCAAGGGGGGTCCGAGCAGTTCTTC
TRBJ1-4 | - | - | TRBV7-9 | CASSPRDGASNEKLFF | TGTGCCAGCAGCCCCCGGGATGGGGCCTCTAATGAAAAACTGTTTTTT
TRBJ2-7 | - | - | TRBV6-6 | CASSSKTGTYEQYF | TGTGCCAGCAGTTCCAAGACTGGAACCTACGAGCAGTACTTC
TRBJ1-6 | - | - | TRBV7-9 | CASSPGLQFSSYNSPLHF | TGTGCCAGCAGCCCAGGTCTTCAGTTCAGCTCCTATAATTCACCCCTCCACTTT
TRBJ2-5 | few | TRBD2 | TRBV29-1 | CSVEEALAGILETQYF | TGCAGCGTCGAAGAAGCACTAGCGGGGATTCTGGAGACCCAGTACTTC
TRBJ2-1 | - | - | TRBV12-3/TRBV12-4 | CTSRDDYSREQFF | TGTACCAGCAGGGATGACTATTCCCGTGAGCAGTTCTTC
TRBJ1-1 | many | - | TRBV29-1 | CSVSPGTEAFF | TGCAGCGTGTCCCCGGGGACTGAAGCTTTCTTT
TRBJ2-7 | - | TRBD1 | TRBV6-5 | CASSYSSRAGGAYEQYF | TGTGCCAGCAGTTACTCGAGTAGGGCAGGGGGCGCGTACGAGCAGTACTTC
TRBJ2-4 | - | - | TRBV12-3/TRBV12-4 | CASSSRQAGEQYF | TGTGCCAGCAGCTCCCGACAGGCGGGGGAGCAGTACTTC
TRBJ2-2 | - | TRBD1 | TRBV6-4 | CASSPDRVAGELFF | TGTGCCAGCAGTCCCGACAGGGTGGCCGGGGAGCTGTTTTTT
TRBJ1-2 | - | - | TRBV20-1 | CSAAAGNGYTF | TGCAGTGCCGCCGCGGGGAATGGCTACACCTTC
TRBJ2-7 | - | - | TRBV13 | CASSLRGRDEQYF | TGTGCCAGCAGCTTAAGGGGACGGGACGAGCAGTACTTC
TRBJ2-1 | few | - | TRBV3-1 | CASSQDSRGNEQFF | TGTGCCAGCAGCCAAGATTCGAGGGGGAATGAGCAGTTCTTC
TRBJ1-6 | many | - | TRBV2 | CASRGDNSPLHF | TGCGCCAGCAGGGGAGATAATTCACCCCTCCACTTT
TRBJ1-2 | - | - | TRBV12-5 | CASGLTGGWDGYTF | TGTGCTAGTGGTTTGACCGGGGGTTGGGATGGCTACACCTTC
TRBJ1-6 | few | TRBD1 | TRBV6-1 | CASSPPGQAASPLHF | TGTGCCAGCAGTCCTCCGGGACAGGCTGCTTCACCCCTCCACTTT